This TCR beta chain was identified in a study of identical twins. Via MiXCR, TCRdb re-called the 5' RACE reads, giving one row per CDR3 protein. The sample has roughly 630,000 distinct CDR3 sequences; 7.1% are singletons. In its sample, this clonotype was seen a few times. Trimming stripped 5 bases from V and 2 bases from J, with 18 bases between. Germline CDR1 reads MDHEN; CDR2 reads SYDVKM. The CDR3 is 16 residues long. The sample was also linked to a second study, of yellow fever vaccine responses in identical twins.

Sequences were obtained from PBMCs. The chain recombines TRBV28 with TRBJ2-5, with D possibly being TRBD1 or TRBD2 (5 bases each). This sequence originates from a woman in her late teens or twenties in good health. CDR3 sequence: CASSTPGRLAQETQYF. The CDR3, as DNA: TGTGCCAGCAGTACTCCGGGACGTCTGGCGCAAGAGACCCAGTACTTC.